The 7 T cell receptor beta chains below come from one sample, sequenced in a study of cytomegalovirus exposure and HLA in healthy donors. It was with 60 Vbeta and 13 Jbeta primers that the PCR ran. Some clones are missing from TCRdb's copy, which holds only in-frame ones; the method was immunoSEQ multiplex PCR. The repertoire has 100,000 to 150,000 clones, around two thirds of them found once; the top ten carry roughly 3%. Sequencing used PBMCs. Receptors were obtained from a human donor in good health.

This clone was observed a handful of times. This chain joins TRBV5-1 and TRBJ1-2; 7 bases are shared with TRBD1. V lost 3 bases, J lost 4 bases, and 6 bases stayed unmatched. CDR1 and CDR2 (germline): SGHRS, YFSETQ. This CDR3 is built from 14 residues. The CDR3 nucleotides are TGCGCCAGCAGCTCAACAACAGGGGCCTATGGCTACACCTTC. Encoded protein: CASSSTTGAYGYTF. The entire variable domain, with the rest obtained from reference TRBV5-1 and TRBJ1-2, is as follows: KAGVTQTPRYLIKTRGQQVTLSCSPISGHRSVSWYQQTPGQGLQFLFEYFSETQRNKGNFPGRFSGRQFSNSRSEMNVSTLELGDSALYLCASSSTTGAYGYTFGSGTRLTVV.

The chain couples TRBV7-2 to TRBJ2-1; D might be TRBD2 (5 bases). V lost 1 base, J lost 6 bases, and 10 bases lay in between. The CDR3 spans 14 residues. The germline V gene has CDR1 SGHTA and CDR2 FQGNSA. CDR3 residues: CASSLERASNEQFF. Written as DNA, the CDR3 is TGTGCCAGCAGCTTAGAGAGGGCTAGCAATGAGCAGTTCTTC. The entire variable domain, with the rest obtained from reference TRBV7-2 and TRBJ2-1, is as follows: GAGVSQSPSNKVTEKGKDVELRCDPISGHTALYWYRQSLGQGLEFLIYFQGNSAPDKSGLPSDRFSAERTGGSVSTLTIQRTQQEDSAVYLCASSLERASNEQFFGPGTRLTVL.

CDR3 in amino acids: CATSRARTGQGSPLHF. The CDR3 DNA sequence: TGTGCCACCAGCAGAGCCCGGACAGGGCAAGGTTCACCCCTCCACTTT. The V call is TRBV15, the J call TRBJ1-6; 8 positions agree with TRBD1. J lost 9 bases, V lost 1 base, and 8 bases had no gene match. The V gene's germline CDR1 is LNHNV and CDR2 YYDKDF (reference sequence). This CDR3 is built from 16 residues. Looking up the rest from reference TRBV15 and TRBJ1-6 gives the full variable domain: DAMVIQNPRYQVTQFGKPVTLSCSQTLNHNVMYWYQQKSSQAPKLLFHYYDKDFNNEADTPDNFQSRRPNTSFCFLDIRSPGLGDTAMYLCATSRARTGQGSPLHFGNGTRLTVT.

The rearrangement uses TRBV28 and TRBJ1-6, with a weak D call TRBD1 (5 bases). The CDR3 runs 16 residues. Germline V CDR1 and CDR2: MDHEN, SYDVKM. V lost 3 bases, J lost 3 bases, and 12 bases lay in between. CDR3 in DNA: TGTGCCAGCAGTTTTCTATCAGGGATCTATAATTCACCCCTCCACTTT. Its translation: CASSFLSGIYNSPLHF.

The chain joins TRBV4-3 to TRBJ2-7; 10 nucleotides align to TRBD2. V shed 0 bases and J 0 bases; nucleotides not matched to a gene: 2. This CDR3 is built from 16 residues. In germline, CDR1 is LGHNA, CDR2 YSLEER. The CDR3 DNA reads as TGCGCCAGCAGCCAAGATTGGACTAGCGGCTCCTACGAGCAGTACTTC. It encodes CASSQDWTSGSYEQYF.

This chain connects TRBV9 to TRBJ2-7; weak D call: TRBD2 (6 bases). The CDR3 runs 16 residues. V dropped 0 bases and J dropped 10 bases, with 23 bases sitting between them. Germline V gene lookup returns CDR1 SGDLS and CDR2 YYNGEE. The CDR3 here is CASSVDGSGGHYGQYF. The CDR3 nucleotides are TGTGCCAGCAGCGTAGATGGAAGTGGAGGGCACTACGGTCAGTACTTC.

There are a few counts of this clone. The rearrangement joins TRBV5-1 to TRBJ1-6, with TRBD1 matching over 10 bases. J lost 7 bases, V lost 0 bases, and 7 bases had no gene match. Per germline, CDR1 SGHRS and CDR2 YFSETQ. There are 17 residues in the CDR3. CDR3 amino acids: CASSLGPGQGTNSPLHF. CDR3 nucleotides: TGCGCCAGCAGCTTGGGGCCGGGACAGGGGACGAATTCACCCCTCCACTTT.